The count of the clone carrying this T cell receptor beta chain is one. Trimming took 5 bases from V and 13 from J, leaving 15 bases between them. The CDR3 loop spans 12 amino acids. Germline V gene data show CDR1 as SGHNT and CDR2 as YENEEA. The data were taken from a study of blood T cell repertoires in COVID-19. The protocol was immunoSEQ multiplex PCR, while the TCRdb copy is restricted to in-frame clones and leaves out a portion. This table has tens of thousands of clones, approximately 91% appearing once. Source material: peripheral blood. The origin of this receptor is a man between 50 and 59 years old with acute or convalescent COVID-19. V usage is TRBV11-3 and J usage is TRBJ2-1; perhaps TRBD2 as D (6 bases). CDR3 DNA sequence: TGTGCCAGCAGCACCTGGGGCGGGGCCCAGTTCTTC. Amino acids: CASSTWGGAQFF.